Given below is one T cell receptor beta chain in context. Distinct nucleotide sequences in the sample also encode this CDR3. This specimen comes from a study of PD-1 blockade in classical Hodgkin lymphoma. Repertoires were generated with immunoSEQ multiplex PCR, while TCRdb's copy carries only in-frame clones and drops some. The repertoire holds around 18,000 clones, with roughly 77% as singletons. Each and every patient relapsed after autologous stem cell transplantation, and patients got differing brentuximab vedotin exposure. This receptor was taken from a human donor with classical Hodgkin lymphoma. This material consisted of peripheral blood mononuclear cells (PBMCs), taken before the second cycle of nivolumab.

The CDR3 nucleotides read TGTGCCAGCAGCAGGGACCTGAATGAAAAACTGTTTTTT. It specifies CASSRDLNEKLFF. The rearrangement uses TRBV27 and TRBJ1-4; tentatively, D is TRBD1 (5 bases). Germline values: CDR1 MNHEY, CDR2 SMNVEV (reference sequence). With 6 bases removed from V and 5 bases from J, the gap between germline ends came to 10 bases. The CDR3 runs to 13 residues.